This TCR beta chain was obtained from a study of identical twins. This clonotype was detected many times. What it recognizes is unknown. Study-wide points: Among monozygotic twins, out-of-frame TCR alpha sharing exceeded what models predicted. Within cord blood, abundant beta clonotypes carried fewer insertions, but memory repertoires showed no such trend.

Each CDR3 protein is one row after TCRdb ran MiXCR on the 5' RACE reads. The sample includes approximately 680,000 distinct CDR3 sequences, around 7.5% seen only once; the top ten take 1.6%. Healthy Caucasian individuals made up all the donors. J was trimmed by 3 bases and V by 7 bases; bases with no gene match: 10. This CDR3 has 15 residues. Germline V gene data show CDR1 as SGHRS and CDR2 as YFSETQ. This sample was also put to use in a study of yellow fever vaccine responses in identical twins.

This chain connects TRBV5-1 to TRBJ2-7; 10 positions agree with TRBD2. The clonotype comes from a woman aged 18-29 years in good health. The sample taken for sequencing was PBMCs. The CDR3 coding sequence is TGCGCCAGCCGTCCCCTCTGGACTAGCGGCTACGAGCAGTACTTC. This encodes CASRPLWTSGYEQYF.